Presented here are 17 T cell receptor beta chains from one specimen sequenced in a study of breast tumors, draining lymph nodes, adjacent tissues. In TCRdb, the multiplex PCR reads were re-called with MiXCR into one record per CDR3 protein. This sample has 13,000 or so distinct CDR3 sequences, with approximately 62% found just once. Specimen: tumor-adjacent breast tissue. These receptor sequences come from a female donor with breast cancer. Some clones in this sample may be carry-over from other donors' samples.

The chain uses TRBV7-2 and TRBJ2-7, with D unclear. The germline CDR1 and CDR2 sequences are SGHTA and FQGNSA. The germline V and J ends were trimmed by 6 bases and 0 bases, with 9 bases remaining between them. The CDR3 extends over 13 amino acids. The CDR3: CASSSDASYEQYF. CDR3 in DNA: TGTGCCAGCAGTTCGGACGCCTCCTACGAGCAGTACTTC. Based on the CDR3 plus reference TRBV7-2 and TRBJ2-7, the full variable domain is GAGVSQSPSNKVTEKGKDVELRCDPISGHTALYWYRQSLGQGLEFLIYFQGNSAPDKSGLPSDRFSAERTGGSVSTLTIQRTQQEDSAVYLCASSSDASYEQYFGPGTRLTVT.

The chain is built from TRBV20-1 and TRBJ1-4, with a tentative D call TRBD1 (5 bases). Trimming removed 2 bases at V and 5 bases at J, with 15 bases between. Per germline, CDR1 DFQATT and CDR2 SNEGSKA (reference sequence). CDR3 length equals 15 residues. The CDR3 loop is CSARSPGQGNEKLFF. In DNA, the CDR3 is TGCAGTGCTAGAAGCCCGGGGCAGGGAAATGAAAAACTGTTTTTT.

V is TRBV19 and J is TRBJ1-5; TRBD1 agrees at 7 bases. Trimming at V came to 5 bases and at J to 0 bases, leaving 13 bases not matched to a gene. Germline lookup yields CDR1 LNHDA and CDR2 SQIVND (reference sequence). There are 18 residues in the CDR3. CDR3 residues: CASSLTRTGSYSNQPQHF. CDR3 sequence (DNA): TGTGCCAGTAGTCTCACTAGGACAGGATCATATAGCAATCAGCCCCAGCATTTT.

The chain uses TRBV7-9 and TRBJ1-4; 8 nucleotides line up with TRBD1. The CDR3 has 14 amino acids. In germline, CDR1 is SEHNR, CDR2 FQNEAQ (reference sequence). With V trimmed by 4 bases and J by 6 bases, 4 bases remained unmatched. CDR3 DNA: TGTGCCAGCAGCTCGTCACAGGGGGATGAAAAACTGTTTTTT. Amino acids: CASSSSQGDEKLFF.

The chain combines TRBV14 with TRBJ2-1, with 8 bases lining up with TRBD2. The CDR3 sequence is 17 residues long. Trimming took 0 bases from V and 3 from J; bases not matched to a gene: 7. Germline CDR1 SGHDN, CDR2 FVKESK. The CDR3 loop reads CASSQDERETLYNEQFF. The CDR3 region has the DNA TGTGCCAGCAGCCAAGATGAGCGGGAGACACTCTACAATGAGCAGTTCTTC.

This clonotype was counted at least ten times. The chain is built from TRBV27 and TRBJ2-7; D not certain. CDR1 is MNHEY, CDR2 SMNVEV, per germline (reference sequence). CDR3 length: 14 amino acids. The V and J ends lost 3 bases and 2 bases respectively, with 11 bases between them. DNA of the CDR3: TGTGCCAGCAGTTTGTCAGCTCGAGCCTACGAGCAGTACTTC. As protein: CASSLSARAYEQYF.

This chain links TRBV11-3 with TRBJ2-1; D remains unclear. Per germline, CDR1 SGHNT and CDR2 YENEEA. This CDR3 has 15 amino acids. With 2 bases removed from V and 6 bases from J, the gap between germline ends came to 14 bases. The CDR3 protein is CASSLRSTAINEQFF. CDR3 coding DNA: TGTGCCAGCAGCTTAAGATCGACCGCCATCAATGAGCAGTTCTTC.

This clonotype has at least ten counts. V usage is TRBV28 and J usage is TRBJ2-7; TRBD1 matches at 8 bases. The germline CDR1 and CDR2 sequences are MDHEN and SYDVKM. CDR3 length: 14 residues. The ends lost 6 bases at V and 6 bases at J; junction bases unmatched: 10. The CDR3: CASSPMTGAAEQYF. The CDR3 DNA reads TGTGCCAGCAGCCCCATGACAGGGGCCGCCGAGCAGTACTTC.

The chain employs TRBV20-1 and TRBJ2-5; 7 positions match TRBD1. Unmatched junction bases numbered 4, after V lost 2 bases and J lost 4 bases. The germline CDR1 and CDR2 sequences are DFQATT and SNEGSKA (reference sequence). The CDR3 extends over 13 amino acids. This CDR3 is CSARQGVIETQYF. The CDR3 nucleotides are TGCAGTGCTAGACAGGGGGTGATAGAGACCCAGTACTTC.

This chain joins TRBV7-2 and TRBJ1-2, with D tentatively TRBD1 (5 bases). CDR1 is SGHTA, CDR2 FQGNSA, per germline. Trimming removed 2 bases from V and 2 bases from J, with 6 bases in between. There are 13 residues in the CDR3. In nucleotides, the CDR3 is TGTGCCAGCAGCTTAAACAGGAACTATGGCTACACCTTC. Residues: CASSLNRNYGYTF.

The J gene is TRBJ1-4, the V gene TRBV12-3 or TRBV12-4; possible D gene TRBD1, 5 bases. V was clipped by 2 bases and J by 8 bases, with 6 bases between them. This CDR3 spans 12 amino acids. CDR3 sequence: CASSLRQEKLFF. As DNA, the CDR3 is TGTGCCAGCAGTTTAAGACAGGAAAAACTGTTTTTT.

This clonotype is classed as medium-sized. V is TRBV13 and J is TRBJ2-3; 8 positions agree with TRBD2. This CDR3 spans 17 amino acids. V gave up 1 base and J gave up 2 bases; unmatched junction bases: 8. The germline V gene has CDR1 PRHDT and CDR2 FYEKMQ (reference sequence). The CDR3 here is CASSLESASGFTDTQYF. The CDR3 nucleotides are TGTGCCAGCAGCTTAGAATCGGCTAGCGGGTTCACAGATACGCAGTATTTT.

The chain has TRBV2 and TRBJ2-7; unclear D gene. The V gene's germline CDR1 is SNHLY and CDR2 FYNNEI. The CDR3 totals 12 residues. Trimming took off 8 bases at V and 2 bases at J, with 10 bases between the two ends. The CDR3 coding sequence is TGTGCCAGCTACCCTGGGACCTACGAGCAGTACTTC. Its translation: CASYPGTYEQYF.

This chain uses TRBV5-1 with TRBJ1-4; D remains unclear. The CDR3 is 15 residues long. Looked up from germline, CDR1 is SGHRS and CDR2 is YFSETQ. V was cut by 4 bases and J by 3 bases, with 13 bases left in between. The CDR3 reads CASSSLGMANEKLFF. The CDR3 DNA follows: TGCGCCAGCAGCAGTCTGGGTATGGCTAATGAAAAACTGTTTTTT.

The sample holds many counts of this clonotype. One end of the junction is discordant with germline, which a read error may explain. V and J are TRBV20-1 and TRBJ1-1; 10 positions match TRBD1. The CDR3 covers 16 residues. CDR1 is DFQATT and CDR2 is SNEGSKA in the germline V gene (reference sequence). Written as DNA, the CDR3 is TGCAGTGCTGGAGAAGGAAGGGACAGGGGCAACACTGAAGCTTTCTTT. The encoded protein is CSAGEGRDRGNTEAFF.

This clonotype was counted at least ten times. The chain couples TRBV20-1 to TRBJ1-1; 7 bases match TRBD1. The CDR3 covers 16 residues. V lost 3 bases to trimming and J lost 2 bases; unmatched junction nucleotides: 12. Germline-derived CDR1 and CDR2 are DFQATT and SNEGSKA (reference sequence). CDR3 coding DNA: TGCAGTGCTAGCGATACCATTGGACAGGCCAACACTGAAGCTTTCTTT. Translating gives CSASDTIGQANTEAFF.

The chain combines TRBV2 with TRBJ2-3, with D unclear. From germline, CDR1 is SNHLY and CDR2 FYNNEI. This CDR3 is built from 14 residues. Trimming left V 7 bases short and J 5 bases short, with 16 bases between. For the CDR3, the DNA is TGTGCCAGCAACCTAGTAGGGCCTCTAGATACGCAGTATTTT. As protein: CASNLVGPLDTQYF.